A selection of T cell receptor beta chains follows, all from one sample in a study of graft-versus-host responses after intestinal transplantation. These TCRs are of unknown antigen specificity. The data were produced by immunoSEQ multiplex PCR, yet TCRdb's version contains in-frame clones alone and is incomplete. The table lists 41,000 or so clones, approximately 95% of them singletons. Sequencing used unstimulated CD8+ T cells sorted from spleen or lymph node cells, obtained before transplant. The receptors derive from a human donor who was the organ donor for an intestinal transplant. The CDR3 runs from the conserved cysteine through the conserved F or W. D genes are given only for firm matches. Only some rows state a clone size, as once, few, many or a class for expanded clones.

j_call,clone_size,v_call,d_call,cdr3_nt,cdr3_aa
TRBJ2-2,-,TRBV2,-,TGTGCCAGCATTACTAGGCAGGGGCTGAACACCGGGGAGCTGTTTTTT,CASITRQGLNTGELFF
TRBJ2-2,-,TRBV14,-,TGTGCCAGCAGCCAAGATTTTAGGGCCGGGGAGCTGTTTTTT,CASSQDFRAGELFF
TRBJ2-5,few,TRBV13,-,TGTGCCAGCAGCTTAGAAGAGACCCAGTACTTC,CASSLEETQYF
TRBJ2-1,-,TRBV5-1,-,TGCGCCAGCAGCGTTGGGCAAAGGGTGGGGAATGAGCAGTTCTTC,CASSVGQRVGNEQFF
TRBJ1-2,-,TRBV6-1,-,TGTGCCAGCAGTGAAGAGGCGGAACTTAATAACTATGGCTACACCTTC,CASSEEAELNNYGYTF
TRBJ1-6,-,TRBV29-1,TRBD1,TGCAGCGTTCCCTACAGGGGGACGGATTCACCCCTCCACTTT,CSVPYRGTDSPLHF
TRBJ1-1,-,TRBV29-1,TRBD1,TGCAGCGTTGGAAGTACAGGGGAAGGGTGGGCTTTCTTT,CSVGSTGEGWAFF
TRBJ2-7,-,TRBV5-1,TRBD1,TGCGCCAGCAGCTCCGGGACAGCCCCCTACGAGCAGTACTTC,CASSSGTAPYEQYF
TRBJ2-5,-,TRBV25-1,-,TGTGCCAGCACTCCGGACTTCTACCAAGAGACCCAGTACTTC,CASTPDFYQETQYF
TRBJ1-2,-,TRBV15,TRBD1,TGTGCCACCAGCAGAGGACAGGGAAATTATGGCTACACCTTC,CATSRGQGNYGYTF
TRBJ2-7,-,TRBV12-5,-,TGTGCTAGTGGTTTGGCGCCGACGGGACTGCTCTCCTACGAGCAGTACTTC,CASGLAPTGLLSYEQYF
TRBJ1-2,few,TRBV7-6,-,TGTGCCAGCAGCTTATGGGTTGGGGAAGGCTACACCTTC,CASSLWVGEGYTF
TRBJ2-7,-,TRBV6-5,-,TGTGCCAGCAGGTCCGCATATGGGGGGAGCTACGAGTACTTC,CASRSAYGGSYEYF
TRBJ1-2,-,TRBV5-1,TRBD1,TGCGCCAGCAGCTTGGAGACAGGGATGTACTATGGCTACACCTTC,CASSLETGMYYGYTF
TRBJ2-1,-,TRBV5-1,-,TGCGCCGGCAGCTTGGCGGGGGCAGGGATTGAGCAGTTCTTC,CAGSLAGAGIEQFF
TRBJ2-7,-,TRBV6-5,-,TGTGCCAGCAGTTACAGGGGAGAGCAGTACTTC,CASSYRGEQYF
TRBJ2-3,-,TRBV30,TRBD1,TGTGCCTGGAGTGCCGGGACAGGGATTACAGATACGCAGTATTTT,CAWSAGTGITDTQYF
TRBJ2-7,-,TRBV27,-,TGTGCCAGCAGTCCGAACAGTGGAGCCTACGAGCAGTACTTC,CASSPNSGAYEQYF
TRBJ2-7,-,TRBV2,-,TGTGCCAGCAGTGAAGGCGCTCCCGAGCAGTACTTC,CASSEGAPEQYF
TRBJ2-2,-,TRBV10-3,TRBD1,TGTGCCATCAGGGGGACAGGGGGAACCGGGGAGCTGTTTTTT,CAIRGTGGTGELFF
TRBJ1-2,-,TRBV10-3,-,TGTGCCATCAGTGAGTCGGGCGATGGCTACACCTTC,CAISESGDGYTF
TRBJ2-1,-,TRBV10-2,-,TGCGCCAGCAGTCTCTACCCGTACTGGAGCAATGAGCAGTTCTTC,CASSLYPYWSNEQFF
TRBJ2-6,-,TRBV6-1,TRBD1,TGTGCCAGCAGTGTGGACAGGCGCTACTCTGGGGCCAACGTCCTGACTTTC,CASSVDRRYSGANVLTF
TRBJ1-6,-,TRBV4-3,TRBD1,TGCGCCAGCAGCCAAGATGGACAGGGTAATTCACCCCTCCACTTT,CASSQDGQGNSPLHF
TRBJ2-3,-,TRBV5-4,TRBD2,TGTGCCAGCAGCTCGCCCGGGGGAGCGGGGGGCCAGGGAGATACGCAGTATTTT,CASSSPGGAGGQGDTQYF
TRBJ1-6,-,TRBV27,-,TGTGCCAGCACCCTTTCATTCTCCTATAATTCACCCCTCCACTTT,CASTLSFSYNSPLHF
TRBJ1-5,-,TRBV2,TRBD1,TGTGCCAGCGGGAGGACAGGGGGCAATCAGCCCCAGCATTTT,CASGRTGGNQPQHF
TRBJ1-1,once,TRBV10-3,-,TGTGCCATCAGTGAGCGCGCCAGGGGATCCGCTGAAGCTTTCTTT,CAISERARGSAEAFF
TRBJ2-1,-,TRBV7-9,-,TGTGCCAGCACCGCAGGGGTAGGCTCCTACAATGAGCAGTTCTTC,CASTAGVGSYNEQFF
TRBJ2-7,-,TRBV10-3,TRBD1,TGTGCCATCAGTGAAGACCCGGGACAGGACTACGAGCAGTACTTC,CAISEDPGQDYEQYF
TRBJ2-7,-,TRBV4-2,-,TGTGCCAGCAGCCAATTGGATGGTTACAGCGGATCCTACGAGCAGTACTTC,CASSQLDGYSGSYEQYF